The sequence of this T cell receptor beta chain was determined in a study of T cells in Graves' hyperthyroidism and ophthalmopathy. As regards this clonotype: The antigen is not known.

After removal of 2 bases from V and 1 base from J, the junction contained 7 bases not matched to a gene. The CDR3 is 17 amino acids. Germline CDR1 is LGHDT and CDR2 is YNNKEL (reference sequence). Findings and limits, study-wide: Within blood appeared most thyroid clonotypes that had expanded above 0.001. Ophthalmopathy was separated from stable hyperthyroidism by a 13 V-J model. The model predicted ophthalmopathy a median roughly six months before onset.

The investigators amplified TCR beta CDR3 regions from RNA transcripts. First-round RT-PCR targeting the TCR CDR3 was performed with the HTBI primer set. MiXCR, run by TCRdb on the multiplex PCR reads, gives a single entry per CDR3 protein. Of about 360,000 distinct CDR3 sequences detected, roughly 13% appear once; the ten largest clones hold less than 25%. The hyperthyroidism patients had all been newly diagnosed, and their disease duration was under 2 months. Their ages ranged from 18 to 65 years. This TCR came from a man aged 25 to 40 with Graves' hyperthyroidism that later progressed to Graves' ophthalmopathy. The rearrangement uses TRBV3-1 and TRBJ2-4; 8 nucleotides align to TRBD2. The sample taken for sequencing was blood. CDR3 protein: CASSQWTGGLAKNIQYF. CDR3 DNA sequence: TGTGCCAGCAGCCAATGGACGGGGGGGCTGGCCAAAAACATTCAGTACTTC.